A selection of T cell receptor beta chains follows, all from one sample in a study of T cells in Graves' hyperthyroidism and ophthalmopathy. One entry per CDR3 protein, called by TCRdb with MiXCR from the multiplex PCR reads. The table has fewer than 700,000 distinct CDR3 sequences, approximately 17% seen once. Sequenced: blood. Receptors were obtained from a woman aged 18-35 years with Graves' ophthalmopathy. Both conserved end residues are part of each CDR3. Fields, in order: clone size, D gene, V gene, J gene, CDR3 protein, CDR3 DNA. A D gene is named only where the DNA matches it firmly. A row's size may be missing; if present it is once, few, many or a size class.

size: -
D: -
V: TRBV19
J: TRBJ2-3
CDR3: CASSIEGGSTDTQYF
DNA: TGTGCCAGTAGTATAGAGGGCGGGAGCACAGATACGCAGTATTTT

size: -
D: -
V: TRBV7-2
J: TRBJ1-5
CDR3: CASSLRVVGSASNQPQHF
DNA: TGTGCCAGCAGCTTAAGAGTAGTGGGCAGCGCAAGCAATCAGCCCCAGCATTTT

size: few
D: -
V: TRBV14
J: TRBJ1-1
CDR3: CASSPPGLGLGTEAFF
DNA: TGTGCCAGCAGCCCTCCGGGATTGGGGTTAGGGACTGAAGCTTTCTTT

size: many
D: -
V: TRBV28
J: TRBJ2-7
CDR3: CASSPAGPGYEQYF
DNA: TGTGCCAGCAGTCCGGCCGGGCCGGGGTACGAGCAGTACTTC

size: -
D: -
V: TRBV27
J: TRBJ2-2
CDR3: CASSFRRSGELFF
DNA: TGTGCCAGCAGTTTCAGGCGCTCCGGGGAGCTGTTTTTT

size: -
D: TRBD2
V: TRBV7-8
J: TRBJ2-5
CDR3: CASSLIAGEVETQYF
DNA: TGTGCCAGCAGCTTAATAGCGGGAGAGGTGGAGACCCAGTACTTC

size: many
D: -
V: TRBV28
J: TRBJ2-7
CDR3: CASSVPGHDYEQYF
DNA: TGTGCCAGCAGTGTACCGGGCCATGACTACGAGCAGTACTTC

size: -
D: -
V: TRBV13
J: TRBJ1-4
CDR3: CASRAFRQTETNEKLFF
DNA: TGTGCCAGCAGGGCGTTCCGACAGACAGAGACCAATGAAAAACTGTTTTTT

size: many
D: TRBD1
V: TRBV11-2
J: TRBJ2-3
CDR3: CASSLDGTDTDTQYF
DNA: TGTGCCAGCAGCTTAGATGGGACAGATACAGATACGCAGTATTTT

size: many
D: TRBD1
V: TRBV11-2
J: TRBJ1-2
CDR3: CASSRIRDRINYGYTF
DNA: TGTGCCAGCAGCAGAATTCGGGACAGAATCAACTATGGCTACACCTTC

size: many
D: TRBD1
V: TRBV10-3
J: TRBJ1-1
CDR3: CAMSGTENTEAFF
DNA: TGTGCCATGTCCGGGACAGAGAACACTGAAGCTTTCTTT

size: few
D: -
V: TRBV19
J: TRBJ2-7
CDR3: CATKTGYEQYF
DNA: TGTGCCACCAAAACAGGGTACGAGCAGTACTTC

size: few
D: -
V: TRBV20-1
J: TRBJ1-1
CDR3: CSARDSGLLNTEAFF
DNA: TGCAGTGCTAGAGATTCAGGTCTCCTGAACACTGAAGCTTTCTTT

size: -
D: TRBD1
V: TRBV4-3
J: TRBJ1-1
CDR3: CASSQEYGQGKIAFF
DNA: TGCGCCAGCAGCCAAGAATATGGACAGGGGAAAATAGCTTTCTTT

size: few
D: -
V: TRBV7-2
J: TRBJ2-7
CDR3: CASSLYGVGEQYF
DNA: TGTGCCAGCAGCTTATATGGGGTGGGGGAGCAGTACTTC

size: -
D: -
V: TRBV3-2
J: TRBJ2-3
CDR3: CASSLRLLAGGPGLDTQYF
DNA: TGTGCCAGCAGCCTCCGCCTACTAGCGGGAGGGCCGGGTCTTGATACGCAGTATTTT

size: -
D: TRBD1
V: TRBV20-1
J: TRBJ1-5
CDR3: CSAGQGYNQPQHF
DNA: TGCAGTGCGGGACAGGGATACAATCAGCCCCAGCATTTT

size: -
D: -
V: TRBV19
J: TRBJ1-2
CDR3: CASSIAIQEKANYGYTF
DNA: TGTGCCAGTAGTATTGCGATCCAGGAGAAAGCTAACTATGGCTACACCTTC

size: -
D: -
V: TRBV7-8
J: TRBJ2-3
CDR3: CASSLGPTGGAQYF
DNA: TGTGCCAGCAGCTTAGGGCCTACAGGGGGGGCGCAGTATTTT

size: many
D: -
V: TRBV20-1
J: TRBJ1-1
CDR3: CSARGVDREPTLNTEAFF
DNA: TGCAGTGCTAGGGGGGTGGACAGAGAACCTACTTTGAACACTGAAGCTTTCTTT

size: many
D: -
V: TRBV7-3
J: TRBJ2-3
CDR3: CASSLSDYLSDTQYF
DNA: TGTGCCAGCAGCTTATCGGACTACCTTTCGGATACGCAGTATTTT

size: -
D: TRBD2
V: TRBV20-1
J: TRBJ2-7
CDR3: CSASSGRSDEQYF
DNA: TGCAGTGCTAGTAGCGGGAGGAGCGACGAGCAGTACTTC

size: few
D: TRBD1
V: TRBV3-1
J: TRBJ1-2
CDR3: CASSQGGQGEGGYTF
DNA: TGTGCCAGCAGCCAGGGGGGACAGGGGGAAGGTGGCTACACCTTC

size: many
D: -
V: TRBV11-2
J: TRBJ1-2
CDR3: CASSKTDSYGYTF
DNA: TGTGCCAGCAGCAAGACCGATAGCTATGGCTACACCTTC

size: few
D: -
V: TRBV28
J: TRBJ1-3
CDR3: CASSWEWFEGAGGNTIYF
DNA: TGTGCCAGCAGTTGGGAGTGGTTTGAGGGCGCGGGGGGAAACACCATATATTTT

size: few
D: TRBD1
V: TRBV5-4
J: TRBJ2-7
CDR3: CASSSPGQGGEQYF
DNA: TGTGCCAGCAGCTCCCCGGGACAGGGAGGCGAGCAGTACTTC

size: many
D: -
V: TRBV4-3
J: TRBJ2-3
CDR3: CASSQDYYTDTQYF
DNA: TGCGCCAGCAGCCAAGACTACTACACAGATACGCAGTATTTT

size: many
D: TRBD2
V: TRBV29-1
J: TRBJ2-2
CDR3: CSVIPSGMDTGELFF
DNA: TGCAGCGTTATTCCTAGCGGGATGGACACCGGGGAGCTGTTTTTT

size: many
D: TRBD2
V: TRBV4-1
J: TRBJ2-3
CDR3: CASSQDRGTSGTDTQYF
DNA: TGCGCCAGCAGCCAAGATCGGGGGACTAGCGGGACAGATACGCAGTATTTT